The clone carrying this T cell receptor (beta chain) was counted many times. Its antigen is as yet unknown. The data were taken from a study of CD8 T cells in ankylosing spondylitis. Study conclusions and caveats: The clones that were linked to disease were reported to be significantly enriched in matched synovial fluid samples from ankylosing spondylitis patients. Earlier literature documents some of the motif variants in reactive arthritis synovial fluid and blood.

The CDR3 contains 15 residues. CDR1 is SGHKS, CDR2 YYEKEE, per germline (reference sequence). V gave up 3 bases and J gave up 2 bases, with 13 bases separating them. Molecular-barcoded quantitative 5'-RACE produced these TCR beta libraries. From the 5' RACE reads, TCRdb called clonotypes with MiXCR, one entry per CDR3 protein. The sample holds tens of thousands of distinct CDR3 sequences, approximately 5.9% seen once. This chain links TRBV5-5 with TRBJ2-3; D is undetermined. The TCR was taken from a male donor with ankylosing spondylitis or in good health (not recorded which). The sequenced material came from blood, either unsorted or a sorted T cell fraction (not recorded which). CDR3 in DNA: TGTGCCAGCAGCTCCGCACATGACCTCACAGATACGCAGTATTTT. Translation gives CASSSAHDLTDTQYF.